Presented here are 23 T cell receptor beta chains from one specimen sequenced in a study of CD8+ T cells in alopecia areata. Following extraction, RNA underwent reverse transcription to cDNA, which served as the sequencing template. Generated by immunoSEQ multiplex PCR, the TCRdb table keeps only in-frame clones and is missing some. The sample carries some 120,000 clones, roughly 61% recorded once. The sequences come from CD4+ T cells sorted from blood, collected at week 0. These receptors were taken from a human donor with alopecia areata.

The chain is built from TRBV4-3 and TRBJ2-5, with D perhaps TRBD2 (7 bases). Germline loops: CDR1 LGHNA, CDR2 YSLEER. CDR3 length: 18 residues. V lost 0 bases and J 5 bases, leaving 22 bases between the germline ends. The CDR3 here is CASSQDLRGGAMSETQYF. The CDR3 bases are TGCGCCAGCAGCCAAGACCTTAGGGGGGGGGCGATGAGTGAGACCCAGTACTTC.

The V call is TRBV5-6, the J call TRBJ1-2; tentatively, D is TRBD1 (6 bases). Germline V lookup: CDR1 SGHDT, CDR2 YYEEEE. The CDR3 length is 15 residues. V shed 4 bases and J shed 2 bases, with 15 bases lying between them. The CDR3 spells CASSPRGGGNYGYTF. The CDR3 DNA follows: TGTGCCAGCAGCCCTCGGGGAGGGGGAAACTATGGCTACACCTTC. Drawing the rest from reference TRBV5-6 and TRBJ1-2, the complete variable domain is DAGVTQSPTHLIKTRGQQVTLRCSPKSGHDTVSWYQQALGQGPQFIFQYYEEEERQRGNFPDRFSGHQFPNYSSELNVNALLLGDSALYLCASSPRGGGNYGYTFGSGTRLTVV.

The V and J genes are TRBV5-1 and TRBJ1-1, with D possibly TRBD1 on 6 matching bases. This CDR3 spans 16 amino acids. CDR1 and CDR2 (germline): SGHRS, YFSETQ. Trimming cost V 4 bases and J 8 bases, with 24 bases left between them. The CDR3 protein is CASSPGTGASLLEAFF. Here the CDR3 DNA reads TGCGCCAGCAGCCCCGGAACGGGGGCCAGCCTATTAGAAGCTTTCTTT.

This clone was seen only a few times. The chain recombines TRBV7-2 with TRBJ1-2; 7 bases agree with TRBD1. J was trimmed by 8 bases and V by 1 base; bases with no gene match: 16. The CDR3 has 17 residues. Per the germline V gene, CDR1 is SGHTA and CDR2 is FQGNSA. The CDR3: CASSLGVRRDSLSGYTF. The CDR3 DNA follows: TGTGCCAGCAGCTTAGGGGTGAGGAGGGACAGCTTGTCCGGCTACACCTTC.

The rearrangement joins TRBV5-1 to TRBJ2-1; 7 bases align to TRBD1. The CDR3 is made up of 16 amino acids. J lost 4 bases, V lost 0 bases, and 7 bases had no gene match. The germline gives CDR1 SGHRS, CDR2 YFSETQ. The CDR3 here is CASSLGEWDRYNEQFF. CDR3 coding DNA: TGCGCCAGCAGCTTGGGTGAGTGGGACAGATACAATGAGCAGTTCTTC.

The genes are TRBV27 and TRBJ1-6; 8 nucleotides match TRBD1. With 4 bases clipped from V and 5 bases from J, the junction kept 4 bases outside the gene matches. Germline V CDR1 and CDR2: MNHEY, SMNVEV (reference sequence). The CDR3 covers 15 residues. The CDR3 spells CASSSGQGDNSPLHF. The CDR3 coding sequence is TGTGCCAGCAGTTCCGGACAGGGCGATAATTCACCCCTCCACTTT.

This rearrangement joins TRBV5-1 to TRBJ1-5, with 8 nucleotides matching TRBD1. CDR3 length: 15 residues. Germline CDR1 and CDR2: SGHRS and YFSETQ. With V trimmed by 3 bases and J by 4 bases, 6 bases remained unmatched. The CDR3 sequence: CASSSTTGANQPQHF. The CDR3 coding sequence is TGCGCCAGCAGCTCAACGACAGGGGCAAATCAGCCCCAGCATTTT.

V is TRBV6-6 and J is TRBJ2-5; D possibly corresponds to TRBD1 (6 bases). Germline CDR1 is MNHNY and CDR2 is SVGAGI (reference sequence). Trimming took 2 bases from V and 6 from J, leaving 19 bases between them. This CDR3 is built from 16 residues. CDR3 DNA sequence: TGTGCCAGCAGTTACCGAGGGGGAACCCCCGGAAAGACCCAGTACTTC. It specifies CASSYRGGTPGKTQYF.

The chain joins TRBV5-1 to TRBJ2-3; tentatively, D is TRBD1 or TRBD2 (5 bases each). V was trimmed by 8 bases and J by 3 bases, leaving 19 bases between them. The CDR3 has 15 residues. Germline values: CDR1 SGHRS, CDR2 YFSETQ. The CDR3 DNA reads as TGCGCCAGTAAGGGGACGACCATGTGGACAGATACGCAGTATTTT. It translates to CASKGTTMWTDTQYF.

This clone has more than one count but fewer than ten. The V gene is TRBV6-1, the J gene TRBJ1-2; D is unresolved. Germline V CDR1 and CDR2: MNHNS, SASEGT. Trimming took off 2 bases at V and 1 base at J, with 8 bases between the two ends. CDR3 length equals 14 residues. CDR3 DNA sequence: TGTGCCAGCAGTGAAAGGGATCTTAACTATGGCTACACCTTC. Protein: CASSERDLNYGYTF.

The chain carries TRBV6-1 and TRBJ2-7; D possibly matches TRBD1 or TRBD2 (6 bases each). Deletions cut 11 bases from V and 6 bases from J, with 23 bases between. Germline V CDR1 and CDR2: MNHNS, SASEGT. The CDR3 runs to 14 residues. The CDR3 spells CAVEGGWGVFEQYF. The CDR3 DNA follows: TGTGCCGTAGAGGGGGGCTGGGGGGTCTTCGAGCAGTACTTC.

The genes are TRBV7-2 and TRBJ1-2; tentative D call: TRBD1 (5 bases). CDR3 length equals 16 residues. With 1 base removed from V and 4 bases from J, the gap between germline ends came to 16 bases. In germline, CDR1 is SGHTA, CDR2 FQGNSA. The CDR3 region is CASSLGTGTASYGYTF. The DNA of the CDR3 is TGTGCCAGCAGCTTAGGAACCGGGACGGCCTCCTATGGCTACACCTTC.

The V gene is TRBV5-1, the J gene TRBJ1-3; 8 bases align to TRBD1. V shed 3 bases and J 2 bases; nucleotides not matched to a gene: 7. Germline CDR1 reads SGHRS; CDR2 reads YFSETQ. This CDR3 contains 16 residues. This CDR3 is CASSWDRTGTGNTIYF. The DNA of the CDR3 is TGCGCCAGCAGCTGGGACCGGACAGGGACTGGAAACACCATATATTTT.

This clone showed up just a few times. Germline and junction disagree at one end, which may indicate a read error. The V and J genes are TRBV6-1 and TRBJ2-1, with 10 bases lining up with TRBD1. This CDR3 is built from 13 residues. The germline CDR1 and CDR2 sequences are MNHNS and SASEGT. The CDR3 coding sequence is TGTGCCAGCAGGACAGGGGGCAGCGCGGGATATGTCTTC. Translated: CASRTGGSAGYVF.

The J gene is TRBJ2-3, the V gene TRBV25-1, with TRBD2 matching over 8 bases. V lost 2 bases, J lost 3 bases, and 10 bases stayed unmatched. CDR3 length: 17 amino acids. The germline CDR1 and CDR2 sequences are MGHDK and SYGVNS. The CDR3: CASSEKLGRAGTDTQYF. CDR3 nucleotide sequence: TGTGCCAGCAGTGAAAAACTCGGGAGGGCCGGGACAGATACGCAGTATTTT.

This clone was counted between two and nine times. The chain is built from TRBV25-1 and TRBJ2-4, with D perhaps TRBD1 or TRBD2 (6 bases each). This CDR3 contains 14 residues. V lost 8 bases and J 8 bases, leaving 19 bases between the germline ends. The V gene's germline CDR1 is MGHDK and CDR2 SYGVNS. The CDR3 DNA is TGTGCCAGCGGCGATGGGGGGCTCGCGGACATTCAGTACTTC. It translates to CASGDGGLADIQYF. The whole variable domain, remainder taken from reference TRBV25-1 and TRBJ2-4, is EADIYQTPRYLVIGTGKKITLECSQTMGHDKMYWYQQDPGMELHLIHYSYGVNSTEKGDLSSESTVSRIRTEHFPLTLESARPSHTSQYLCASGDGGLADIQYFGAGTRLSVL.

This chain uses TRBV5-1 with TRBJ1-1; D is unclear. From germline, CDR1 is SGHRS and CDR2 YFSETQ. Trimming took off 2 bases at V and 1 base at J, with 3 bases between the two ends. The CDR3 consists of 12 residues. CDR3 nucleotides: TGCGCCAGCAGCTTCGGGAACACTGAAGCTTTCTTT. This gives the protein CASSFGNTEAFF.

The rearrangement joins TRBV2 to TRBJ2-1; TRBD2 agrees at 11 bases. This CDR3 has 14 residues. Germline V gives CDR1 SNHLY, CDR2 FYNNEI. With V trimmed by 8 bases and J by 2 bases, 2 bases remained unmatched. This CDR3 reads CASETSGTYNEQFF. CDR3 sequence (DNA): TGTGCCAGCGAGACTAGCGGGACCTACAATGAGCAGTTCTTC.

The chain carries TRBV6-1 and TRBJ2-1; the D is unclear. In germline, CDR1 is MNHNS, CDR2 SASEGT. There are 15 residues in the CDR3. The germline V and J ends were trimmed by 5 bases and 4 bases, with 15 bases remaining between them. This CDR3 is CASSLLADPYNEQFF. The CDR3 region has the DNA TGTGCCAGCAGTTTACTTGCAGACCCTTACAATGAGCAGTTCTTC.

To note about this clone: Within the sample, other DNA sequences also encode this same CDR3. CDR3: CASSWDRTYEQYF. CDR3 in DNA: TGTGCCAGCAGCTGGGACAGAACCTACGAGCAGTACTTC. The chain is built from TRBV5-4 and TRBJ2-7; TRBD1 matches at 7 bases. Trimming took 3 bases from V and 2 from J; bases not matched to a gene: 2. Germline V CDR1 and CDR2: SGHNT, YYREEE (reference sequence). This CDR3 is built from 13 residues. Full variable domain (rest looked up from reference TRBV5-4 and TRBJ2-7): ETGVTQSPTHLIKTRGQQVTLRCSSQSGHNTVSWYQQALGQGPQFIFQYYREEENGRGNFPPRFSGLQFPNYSSELNVNALELDDSALYLCASSWDRTYEQYFGPGTRLTVT.

The V gene is TRBV18, the J gene TRBJ2-3; 10 bases are shared with TRBD2. V gave up 2 bases and J gave up 8 bases; unmatched junction bases: 10. The CDR3 sequence is 16 residues long. Looked up from germline, CDR1 is KGHSH and CDR2 is LQKENI. The CDR3 spells CASSPAASGGPVTQYF. CDR3 nucleotides: TGTGCCAGCTCACCAGCCGCTAGCGGGGGTCCTGTTACGCAGTATTTT.

The table lists this clone with a few counts. V and J are TRBV7-2 and TRBJ2-5; TRBD1 aligns across 7 bases. Trimming at V came to 2 bases and at J to 2 bases, leaving 8 bases not matched to a gene. This CDR3 comprises 16 residues. Germline V gene data show CDR1 as SGHTA and CDR2 as FQGNSA. CDR3 DNA sequence: TGTGCCAGCAGCTTAAACCAGGGACAGATACAAGAGACCCAGTACTTC. It encodes CASSLNQGQIQETQYF.

This chain joins TRBV5-1 and TRBJ2-5; TRBD1 might be the D (5 bases). V was shortened by 0 bases and J by 5 bases, with 17 bases between the two germline ends. The CDR3 extends over 16 amino acids. Germline V gives CDR1 SGHRS, CDR2 YFSETQ. The CDR3 loop reads CASSLEAGPLGETQYF. The CDR3 bases are TGCGCCAGCAGCTTGGAGGCAGGGCCCCTGGGGGAGACCCAGTACTTC.